This entry lists 4 T cell receptor beta chains sequenced from one sample in a study of blood T cell repertoires in COVID-19. Sequenced by immunoSEQ multiplex PCR; TCRdb stores in-frame clones only, minus some. The sample lists about 320,000 clones; 70% to 90% were seen once. The sample taken for sequencing was PBMCs or T cells enriched from blood (not recorded which). Receptors originate from a woman under 40 who had recovered from COVID-19.

This chain links TRBV5-1 with TRBJ1-3, with a weak D call TRBD1 (6 bases). Germline-derived CDR1 and CDR2 are SGHRS and YFSETQ. The CDR3 extends over 14 amino acids. V lost 4 bases, J lost 1 base, and 9 bases lay in between. The CDR3 nucleotides read TGCGCCAGCAGCCCGGACAGTTCTGGAAACACCATATATTTT. Translated: CASSPDSSGNTIYF.

Remarks on this clone: The sample has other DNA sequences that encode this CDR3 too. CDR3 nucleotide sequence: TGTGCCAGTAGTAGGGAGGGGAACTATGGCTACACCTTC. Translated, it gives CASSREGNYGYTF. This chain connects TRBV19 to TRBJ1-2, with a tentative D call TRBD1 (5 bases). Germline-derived CDR1 and CDR2 are LNHDA and SQIVND (reference sequence). V shed 4 bases and J shed 2 bases, with 8 bases lying between them. The CDR3 runs 13 residues.

V and J are TRBV7-2 and TRBJ1-2; 10 nucleotides line up with TRBD1. The V segment lost 2 bases and the J segment 6 bases; nucleotides outside the gene matches: 3. The CDR3 is 14 residues long. The germline V gene encodes CDR1 SGHTA and CDR2 FQGNSA. The CDR3, as DNA: TGTGCCAGCAGCTTATACGGACAGGGGGATGGCTACACCTTC. It specifies CASSLYGQGDGYTF.

This chain connects TRBV7-2 to TRBJ2-7, with D tentatively TRBD2 (7 bases). CDR1 and CDR2 (germline): SGHTA, FQGNSA. V lost 5 bases, J lost 9 bases, and 17 bases lay in between. CDR3 length equals 13 residues. This CDR3 is CASSPWGGGAQYF. The CDR3 nucleotides are TGTGCCAGCAGCCCCTGGGGAGGGGGTGCGCAGTACTTC.